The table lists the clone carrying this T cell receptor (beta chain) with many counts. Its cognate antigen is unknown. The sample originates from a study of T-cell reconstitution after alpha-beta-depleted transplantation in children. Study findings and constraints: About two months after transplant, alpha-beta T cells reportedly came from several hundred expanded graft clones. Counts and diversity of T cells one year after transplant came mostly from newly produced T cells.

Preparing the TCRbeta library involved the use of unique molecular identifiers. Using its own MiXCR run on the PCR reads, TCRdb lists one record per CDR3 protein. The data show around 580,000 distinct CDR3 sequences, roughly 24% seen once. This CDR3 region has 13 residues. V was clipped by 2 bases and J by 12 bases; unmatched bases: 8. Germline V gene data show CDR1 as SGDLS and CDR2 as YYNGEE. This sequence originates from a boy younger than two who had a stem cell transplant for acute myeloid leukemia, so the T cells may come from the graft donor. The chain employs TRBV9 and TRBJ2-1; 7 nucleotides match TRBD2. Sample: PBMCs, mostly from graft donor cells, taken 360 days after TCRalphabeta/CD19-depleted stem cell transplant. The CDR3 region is CASSVDGGVLQFF. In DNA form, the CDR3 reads TGTGCCAGCAGCGTCGATGGGGGGGTCTTGCAGTTCTTC.